A selection of T cell receptor beta chains follows, all from one sample in a study of blood T cell repertoires in COVID-19. This table comes from immunoSEQ multiplex PCR, and its TCRdb copy is limited to in-frame clones, with some not included. The repertoire holds 200,000 to 250,000 clones, with around nine tenths as singletons. Sequences were obtained from PBMCs or T cells enriched from blood (not recorded which). These receptors were collected from a woman in her 30s who had been exposed to COVID-19. CDR3s include the opening cysteine and the closing phenylalanine or tryptophan. The order of the fields is clone size, J gene, D gene, V gene, CDR3 protein, CDR3 DNA. A D gene is named only where the DNA matches it firmly. For some rows the clone size is stated as once, few or many, or as a class when expanded; others skip it.

>once|TRBJ2-5|-|TRBV12-3/TRBV12-4
CASSVNQETQYF
TGTGCCAGCTCTGTAAACCAAGAGACCCAGTACTTC
>-|TRBJ2-2|-|TRBV14
CASSQYPGSEGGTGELFF
TGTGCCAGCAGCCAGTACCCGGGCTCCGAAGGGGGCACCGGGGAGCTGTTTTTT
>-|TRBJ1-5|TRBD1|TRBV28
CASTKEDRYNQPQHF
TGTGCCAGCACCAAGGAGGACAGGTACAATCAGCCCCAGCATTTT
>-|TRBJ2-7|TRBD2|TRBV4-2
CASSHGSGTYYEQYF
TGTGCCAGCAGCCACGGTAGCGGGACCTACTACGAGCAGTACTTC
>-|TRBJ2-1|-|TRBV28
CASSFARHNEQFF
TGTGCCAGCAGTTTTGCGCGGCACAATGAGCAGTTCTTC
>-|TRBJ2-7|TRBD2|TRBV18
CASSPPLRREAYEQYF
TGTGCCAGCTCACCCCCGTTGAGGCGGGAGGCCTACGAGCAGTACTTC
>few|TRBJ1-1|TRBD1|TRBV30
CAWSAGQDLEAFF
TGTGCCTGGAGTGCGGGACAGGACCTTGAAGCTTTCTTT
>-|TRBJ2-1|-|TRBV7-6
CASSFSTGPSEQFF
TGTGCCAGCAGCTTTAGTACAGGGCCCAGTGAGCAGTTCTTC
>-|TRBJ1-5|-|TRBV6-5
CASSYRFNQPQHF
TGTGCCAGCAGTTACCGTTTTAATCAGCCCCAGCATTTT
>-|TRBJ2-1|TRBD2|TRBV5-1
CASSLGTSGRAQRYNEQFF
TGCGCCAGCAGCTTGGGGACTAGCGGGAGGGCCCAGAGGTACAATGAGCAGTTCTTC
>-|TRBJ2-1|TRBD2|TRBV4-1
CASSLPGLLYNEQFF
TGCGCCAGCAGCCTACCGGGACTACTATACAATGAGCAGTTCTTC
>-|TRBJ1-2|-|TRBV2
CASSENDDKDYGYTF
TGTGCCAGCAGTGAAAACGATGACAAGGACTATGGCTACACCTTC
>-|TRBJ1-2|-|TRBV24-1
CATSDLLGAGYTF
TGTGCCACCAGTGATTTATTGGGGGCTGGCTACACCTTC
>-|TRBJ1-4|-|TRBV6-5
CASSYGGFNEKLFF
TGTGCCAGCAGTTACGGGGGGTTTAATGAAAAACTGTTTTTT
>-|TRBJ1-5|-|TRBV6-5
CASSYRTPYNQPQHF
TGTGCCAGCAGTTACCGGACTCCTTATAATCAGCCCCAGCATTTT
>-|TRBJ2-1|TRBD2|TRBV4-1
CASSHLPGGTYNEQFF
TGCGCCAGCAGCCACCTGCCGGGAGGGACCTACAATGAGCAGTTCTTC
>-|TRBJ2-5|-|TRBV5-1
CASSLVSSLMETQYF
TGCGCCAGCAGCTTGGTGTCTAGTCTCATGGAGACCCAGTACTTC
>-|TRBJ2-7|-|TRBV7-2
CASSLNAGTYEQYF
TGTGCCAGCAGCTTAAATGCGGGGACCTACGAGCAGTACTTC
>-|TRBJ2-2|TRBD2|TRBV30
CAWNIPGTITGELFF
TGTGCCTGGAATATTCCCGGGACTATTACCGGGGAGCTGTTTTTT
>-|TRBJ2-6|TRBD1|TRBV3-1/TRBV3-2
CASSLSGTGASGANVLTF
TGTGCCAGCAGCCTTTCCGGGACAGGGGCTTCTGGGGCCAACGTCCTGACTTTC
>-|TRBJ1-1|-|TRBV12-3/TRBV12-4
CASRRINTEAFF
TGTGCCAGCAGGAGGATCAACACTGAAGCTTTCTTT
>-|TRBJ2-1|-|TRBV5-1
CASSLVRDNEQFF
TGCGCCAGCAGCTTGGTACGCGATAATGAGCAGTTCTTC
>few|TRBJ1-2|-|TRBV5-1
CASSLGSSSGYTF
TGCGCCAGCAGCTTGGGTAGCAGCTCTGGCTACACCTTC
>-|TRBJ1-1|TRBD1|TRBV5-1
CASNYGQGYTEAFF
TGCGCCAGCAACTACGGACAGGGGTACACTGAAGCTTTCTTT
>-|TRBJ2-5|TRBD2|TRBV5-1
CASSLEPAGVRETQYF
TGCGCCAGCAGCTTGGAACCAGCGGGGGTTAGAGAGACCCAGTACTTC
>-|TRBJ1-2|-|TRBV18
CASSPLRPQSNGYTF
TGTGCCAGCTCACCACTGAGGCCGCAGAGCAATGGCTACACCTTC
>-|TRBJ1-4|-|TRBV7-9
CASSRGEVGEKLFF
TGTGCCAGCAGCCGCGGGGAGGTTGGTGAAAAACTGTTTTTT
>-|TRBJ2-1|TRBD1|TRBV11-2
CASSSGQGLWDEQFF
TGTGCCAGCAGCTCCGGACAGGGGCTCTGGGATGAGCAGTTCTTC
>-|TRBJ1-2|-|TRBV4-1
CASSQVGGLNYGYTF
TGCGCCAGCAGCCAAGTCGGGGGTCTTAACTATGGCTACACCTTC